This note documents a single TCR beta chain sequence. Its specificity is unknown. The CDR3 runs 17 residues. Germline V CDR1 and CDR2: SEHNR, FQNEAQ (reference sequence). V dropped 2 bases and J dropped 5 bases, with 21 bases sitting between them. The data derive from a study of blood T cells in healthy people across ages. Points from the study as a whole: More naive CD4+ cells and higher diversity were found in long-lived than in aged donors. Diversity of TCR beta per million T cells declined in a roughly linear way with age.

It was with a sample-barcoded 5' primer and a J-beta primer mix that a second PCR of roughly 7 to 12 cycles was run. The template-switch adaptor was a 5' adaptor with 12 random nucleotides. It tagged each cDNA molecule. Each single sample gave us at least 3 million CDR3-containing paired-end reads. TCRdb re-analysed the 5' RACE reads in MiXCR, keeping a single row per CDR3 protein. The repertoire holds roughly 1.5 million distinct CDR3 sequences, with 42% as singletons. The clonotype was recovered from a woman aged 18-29 years in good health. The sequenced sample consisted of blood. The gene calls are TRBV7-9 and TRBJ1-1; possible D gene TRBD1, 6 bases. CDR3 nucleotide sequence: TGTGCCAGCAGCTTAACACAGGGATTTGATCTATCGACTGAAGCTTTCTTT. Protein: CASSLTQGFDLSTEAFF.